These 23 T cell receptor beta chains came from one sample sequenced in a study of blood T cell repertoires in COVID-19. Here immunoSEQ multiplex PCR was the method, and the copy in TCRdb shows in-frame clones only, minus some. The repertoire holds roughly 120,000 clones, with 86% as singletons. What was sequenced was peripheral blood. Receptor source: a human donor in a cohort sampled during active COVID-19.

The chain has TRBV30 and TRBJ1-5, with D tentatively TRBD1 (6 bases). The V and J ends lost 2 bases and 4 bases respectively, with 9 bases between them. The CDR3 sequence is 13 residues long. Per germline, CDR1 GTSNPN and CDR2 SVGIG (reference sequence). In DNA, the CDR3 is TGTGCCTGGAGTACCAGGGGTAATCAGCCCCAGCATTTT. Protein: CAWSTRGNQPQHF. Using reference TRBV30 and TRBJ1-5 for the parts outside the CDR3, the full variable domain is SQTIHQWPATLVQPVGSPLSLECTVEGTSNPNLYWYRQAAGRGLQLLFYSVGIGQISSEVPQNLSASRPQDRQFILSSKKLLLSDSGFYLCAWSTRGNQPQHFGDGTRLSIL.

This chain joins TRBV4-1 and TRBJ1-4; the D gene is possibly TRBD1 (6 bases). Germline V gene sequence: CDR1 MGHRA, CDR2 YSYEKL. The V end lost 0 bases, the J end lost 7 bases, and 15 bases lay between the germline ends. The CDR3 sequence is 16 residues long. CDR3 sequence reads: CASSQDLGAVVEKLFF. Written as DNA, the CDR3 is TGCGCCAGCAGCCAAGATCTGGGGGCGGTCGTTGAAAAACTGTTTTTT.

The chain employs TRBV27 and TRBJ2-2; TRBD1 agrees at 8 bases. The CDR3 is 14 residues long. V lost 3 bases to trimming and J lost 4 bases; unmatched junction nucleotides: 1. The germline gives CDR1 MNHEY, CDR2 SMNVEV (reference sequence). This CDR3 reads CASSFTGGTGELFF. DNA of the CDR3: TGTGCCAGCAGTTTTACAGGGGGCACCGGGGAGCTGTTTTTT.

V is TRBV24-1 and J is TRBJ1-1, with D perhaps TRBD1 (5 bases). Germline V lookup: CDR1 KGHDR, CDR2 SFDVKD. V was clipped by 5 bases and J by 1 base, with 13 bases between them. There are 15 residues in the CDR3. In DNA, the CDR3 is TGTGCCACCAGTGCGGGGGGTACGCCGAACACTGAAGCTTTCTTT. It codes for CATSAGGTPNTEAFF.

This rearrangement joins TRBV29-1 to TRBJ1-1; D not resolved. The CDR3 totals 12 residues. The ends were cut back, 4 bases at V and 4 bases at J, with 10 bases in the middle. The V gene's germline CDR1 is SQVTM and CDR2 ANQGSEA. The CDR3 is CSVGWAGTEAFF. CDR3 nucleotides: TGCAGCGTTGGATGGGCGGGCACTGAAGCTTTCTTT.

The chain is built from TRBV25-1 and TRBJ2-7, with TRBD2 matching 11 bases. The CDR3 runs 13 residues. J gave up 4 bases and V 9 bases, and 5 bases lay outside the gene matches. Germline values: CDR1 MGHDK, CDR2 SYGVNS. CDR3 sequence reads: CASRLAGRYEQYF. The CDR3 nucleotides are TGTGCCAGTCGACTAGCGGGGAGGTACGAGCAGTACTTC.

Concerning this clone itself: The same CDR3 arises from other DNA sequences in this sample as well. This chain connects TRBV6-5 to TRBJ2-1, with TRBD2 matching 10 bases. The V and J ends lost 6 bases and 4 bases, in that order; junction bases with no gene match: 3. In germline, CDR1 is MNHEY, CDR2 SVGAGI. This CDR3 is built from 14 residues. The CDR3 is CASSRLAGYNEQFF. In DNA form, the CDR3 reads TGTGCCAGCAGCAGACTAGCGGGTTACAATGAGCAGTTCTTC.

The chain has TRBV7-9 and TRBJ1-2; possibly TRBD1 for D (6 bases). The CDR3 has 13 residues. The germline V gene encodes CDR1 SEHNR and CDR2 FQNEAQ (reference sequence). V gave up 7 bases and J gave up 8 bases, with 17 bases separating them. DNA for the CDR3: TGTGCCAGCACCCGGGACACTGACTGGGGCTACACCTTC. It yields the protein CASTRDTDWGYTF.

This rearrangement joins TRBV19 to TRBJ2-1, with D perhaps TRBD2 (5 bases). This CDR3 has 16 amino acids. Trimming removed 5 bases at V and 0 bases at J, with 14 bases between. CDR1 is LNHDA and CDR2 is SQIVND in the germline V gene (reference sequence). The CDR3 nucleotides are TGTGCCAGTAGTGACCCCGGACTTAGCTCCTACAATGAGCAGTTCTTC. Translation: CASSDPGLSSYNEQFF.

The rearrangement uses TRBV20-1 and TRBJ2-7, with TRBD2 matching 12 bases. The germline V gene has CDR1 DFQATT and CDR2 SNEGSKA (reference sequence). This CDR3 region has 19 residues. With V trimmed by 6 bases and J by 7 bases, 25 bases remained unmatched. Written as DNA, the CDR3 is TGCAGTGCCAGTCCTGGGCAACTAGCGGGAGGTAAATCGCTGGGGGAGCAGTACTTC. Residues: CSASPGQLAGGKSLGEQYF.

The chain couples TRBV6-1 to TRBJ2-1; TRBD2 agrees at 13 bases. J gave up 3 bases and V 4 bases, and 3 bases lay outside the gene matches. This CDR3 contains 16 residues. Germline lookup yields CDR1 MNHNS and CDR2 SASEGT. The CDR3 sequence: CASSGLAGGYYNEQFF. CDR3 DNA sequence: TGTGCCAGCAGTGGACTAGCGGGAGGATACTACAATGAGCAGTTCTTC.

The chain has TRBV5-4 and TRBJ1-2; D call uncertain. Per germline, CDR1 SGHNT and CDR2 YYREEE (reference sequence). This CDR3 contains 13 residues. Trimming removed 1 base from V and 6 bases from J, with 10 bases in between. CDR3: CASSLQQTDGYTF. The CDR3 DNA is TGTGCCAGCAGCTTGCAACAGACCGATGGCTACACCTTC.

The chain joins TRBV27 to TRBJ1-2; TRBD1 is a possible D gene (6 bases). From germline, CDR1 is MNHEY and CDR2 SMNVEV (reference sequence). The CDR3 is 13 residues long. V was shortened by 6 bases and J by 7 bases, with 15 bases between the two germline ends. The CDR3 is CASSLPSGVGYTF. CDR3 in DNA: TGTGCCAGCAGCCTACCGTCAGGGGTTGGCTACACCTTC.

This rearrangement joins TRBV11-2 to TRBJ1-5; no clear D gene. Trimming cost V 2 bases and J 7 bases, with 6 bases left between them. Germline V gives CDR1 SGHAT, CDR2 FQNNGV. This CDR3 is 12 amino acids long. The CDR3 sequence: CASSLSGQPQHF. The DNA of the CDR3 is TGTGCCAGCAGCTTATCGGGGCAGCCCCAGCATTTT.

The chain uses TRBV28 and TRBJ1-1, with 9 bases matching TRBD1. Germline-derived CDR1 and CDR2 are MDHEN and SYDVKM. The CDR3 sequence is 14 residues long. After removal of 2 bases from V and 4 bases from J, the junction contained 2 bases not matched to a gene. CDR3 nucleotides: TGTGCCAGCAGTTTACTGGACAGGGGCACTGAAGCTTTCTTT. Encoded protein: CASSLLDRGTEAFF.

This chain links TRBV5-1 with TRBJ1-3; 7 bases match TRBD1. Germline-derived CDR1 and CDR2 are SGHRS and YFSETQ. The trim removed 4 bases at V and 0 bases at J, leaving 7 bases unmatched. The CDR3 loop spans 16 amino acids. The CDR3 region is CASSRGDSSSGNTIYF. CDR3 nucleotide sequence: TGCGCCAGCAGCCGCGGGGACAGCTCCTCTGGAAACACCATATATTTT.

The chain carries TRBV29-1 and TRBJ2-7, with D possibly matching TRBD1 (8 bases). Germline CDR1 reads SQVTM; CDR2 reads ANQGSEA. V was trimmed by 4 bases and J by 4 bases, leaving 17 bases between them. The CDR3 spans 14 residues. For the CDR3, the DNA is TGCAGCGTTGGGGGAGGGCAGGGGGCGTACGAGCAGTACTTC. It yields the protein CSVGGGQGAYEQYF.

This chain joins TRBV27 and TRBJ1-4; D not certain. CDR3 length: 12 residues. Germline V gene sequence: CDR1 MNHEY, CDR2 SMNVEV (reference sequence). V was clipped by 5 bases and J by 13 bases, with 14 bases between them. CDR3 coding DNA: TGTGCCAGCAGTCCACGAAACGAGGGACTGTTTTTT. It codes for CASSPRNEGLFF. The complete variable domain, with remaining parts taken from reference TRBV27 and TRBJ1-4, reads EAQVTQNPRYLITVTGKKLTVTCSQNMNHEYMSWYRQDPGLGLRQIYYSMNVEVTDKGDVPEGYKVSRKEKRNFPLILESPSPNQTSLYFCASSPRNEGLFFGSGTQLSVL.

CDR3 nucleotides: TGCGCCAGCAGCCAAGATCGGACAGTACATAATTCACCCCTCCACTTT. As protein: CASSQDRTVHNSPLHF. V is TRBV4-1 and J is TRBJ1-6, with D tentatively TRBD1 (6 bases). The V and J ends lost 0 bases and 5 bases respectively, with 11 bases between them. Germline V lookup: CDR1 MGHRA, CDR2 YSYEKL. This CDR3 is 16 amino acids long.

The V and J genes are TRBV18 and TRBJ2-1; D gene ambiguous. Germline-derived CDR1 and CDR2 are KGHSH and LQKENI. The ends were cut back, 2 bases at V and 0 bases at J, with 8 bases in the middle. The CDR3 is made up of 15 amino acids. This CDR3 reads CASSPSSNSYNEQFF. CDR3 nucleotides: TGTGCCAGCTCACCAAGCTCCAACTCCTACAATGAGCAGTTCTTC.

This clone appeared once. J is TRBJ1-2 and V is TRBV7-9, with 8 bases matching TRBD1. The CDR3 loop spans 14 amino acids. The V gene's germline CDR1 is SEHNR and CDR2 FQNEAQ (reference sequence). J lost 4 bases, V lost 4 bases, and 5 bases had no gene match. The CDR3 protein is CASSSTGAVYGYTF. CDR3 coding DNA: TGTGCCAGCAGCTCGACAGGGGCGGTCTATGGCTACACCTTC.

The chain employs TRBV7-9 and TRBJ1-5; 9 bases line up with TRBD1. V trimming: 3 bases; J trimming: 10 bases; junction bases outside the gene matches: 13. Germline loops: CDR1 SEHNR, CDR2 FQNEAQ (reference sequence). This CDR3 has 16 residues. The chain's CDR3 is CASSFGPGQGGGPQHF. CDR3 in DNA: TGTGCCAGCAGCTTTGGGCCGGGACAGGGTGGGGGCCCCCAGCATTTT.

The J gene is TRBJ2-7, the V gene TRBV29-1, with TRBD2 identical over 8 bases. The CDR3 covers 14 residues. Germline CDR1 and CDR2: SQVTM and ANQGSEA. Trimming cost V 6 bases and J 2 bases; bases outside gene matches: 9. The CDR3 DNA reads TGCAGCGTGCTAGGGAGCGGGAGTGCCTACGAGCAGTACTTC. This encodes CSVLGSGSAYEQYF.